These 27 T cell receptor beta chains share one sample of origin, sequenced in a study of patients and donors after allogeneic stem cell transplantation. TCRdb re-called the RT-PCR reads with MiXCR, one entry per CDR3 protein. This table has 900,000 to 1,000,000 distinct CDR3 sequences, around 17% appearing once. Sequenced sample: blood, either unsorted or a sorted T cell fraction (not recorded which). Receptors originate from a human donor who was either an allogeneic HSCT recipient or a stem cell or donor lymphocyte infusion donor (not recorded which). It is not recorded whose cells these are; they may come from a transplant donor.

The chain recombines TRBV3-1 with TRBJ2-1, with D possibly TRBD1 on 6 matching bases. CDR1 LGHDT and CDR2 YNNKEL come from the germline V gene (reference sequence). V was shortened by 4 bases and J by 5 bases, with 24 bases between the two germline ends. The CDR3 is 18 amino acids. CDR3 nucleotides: TGTGCCAGCAGCCCCCTACTCAGCAGGGGCCGGGATCACAATGAGCAGTTCTTC. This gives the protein CASSPLLSRGRDHNEQFF.

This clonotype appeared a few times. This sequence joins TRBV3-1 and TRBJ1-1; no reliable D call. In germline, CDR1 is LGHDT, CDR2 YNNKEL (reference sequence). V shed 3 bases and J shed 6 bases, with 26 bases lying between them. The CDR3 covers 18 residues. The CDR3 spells CASSQWFGRARMDSEAFF. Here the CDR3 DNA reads TGTGCCAGCAGCCAGTGGTTCGGGAGAGCGAGGATGGACTCTGAAGCTTTCTTT.

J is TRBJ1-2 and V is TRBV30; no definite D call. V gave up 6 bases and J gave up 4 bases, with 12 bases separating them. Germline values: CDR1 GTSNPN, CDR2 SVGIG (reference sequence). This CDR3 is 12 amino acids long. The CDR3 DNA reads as TGTGCCTGTCGACATCCTGGCTATGGCTACACCTTC. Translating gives CACRHPGYGYTF.

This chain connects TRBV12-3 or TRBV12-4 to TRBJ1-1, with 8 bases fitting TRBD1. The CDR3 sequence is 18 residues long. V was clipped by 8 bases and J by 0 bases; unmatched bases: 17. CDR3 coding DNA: TGTGCCAGCGGAGGACCAGTCGGGACAGGATCAATGAACACTGAAGCTTTCTTT. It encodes CASGGPVGTGSMNTEAFF.

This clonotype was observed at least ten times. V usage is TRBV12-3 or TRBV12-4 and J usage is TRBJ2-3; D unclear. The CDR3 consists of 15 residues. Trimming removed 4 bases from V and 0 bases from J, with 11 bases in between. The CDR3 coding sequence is TGTGCCAGCAGTTCCATTGGCCTTAGCACAGATACGCAGTATTTT. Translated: CASSSIGLSTDTQYF.

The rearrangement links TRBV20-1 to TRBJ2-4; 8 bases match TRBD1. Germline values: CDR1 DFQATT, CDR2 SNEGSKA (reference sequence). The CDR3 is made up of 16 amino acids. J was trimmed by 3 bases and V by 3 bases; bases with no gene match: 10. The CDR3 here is CSARGLGQGVKNIQYF. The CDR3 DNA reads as TGCAGTGCTAGGGGCCTAGGACAGGGAGTCAAAAACATTCAGTACTTC.

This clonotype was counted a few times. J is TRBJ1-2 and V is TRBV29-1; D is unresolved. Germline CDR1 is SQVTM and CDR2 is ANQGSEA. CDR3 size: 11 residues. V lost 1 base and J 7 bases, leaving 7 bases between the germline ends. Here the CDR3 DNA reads TGCAGCGTTGAAGGGAACACTGGCTACACCTTC. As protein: CSVEGNTGYTF.

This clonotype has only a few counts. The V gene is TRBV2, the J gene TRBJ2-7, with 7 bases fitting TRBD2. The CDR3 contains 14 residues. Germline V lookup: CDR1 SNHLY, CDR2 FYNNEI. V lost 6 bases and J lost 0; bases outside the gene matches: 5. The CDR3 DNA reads TGTGCCAGCAGGGCTAGCGGCTACTCCTACGAGCAGTACTTC. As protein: CASRASGYSYEQYF.

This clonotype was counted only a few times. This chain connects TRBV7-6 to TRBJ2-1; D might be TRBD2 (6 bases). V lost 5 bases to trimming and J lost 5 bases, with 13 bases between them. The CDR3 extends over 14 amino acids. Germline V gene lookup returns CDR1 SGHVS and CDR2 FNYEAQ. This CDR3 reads CASSEGLNDNEQFF. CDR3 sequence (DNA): TGTGCCAGCAGCGAGGGACTCAACGACAATGAGCAGTTCTTC.

The CDR3 is CASTLRGPRYNEQFF. The CDR3 bases are TGTGCCAGCACCCTGAGGGGACCGAGGTACAATGAGCAGTTCTTC. This chain links TRBV12-3 or TRBV12-4 with TRBJ2-1, with D tentatively TRBD1 or TRBD2 (5 bases each). There are 15 residues in the CDR3. V lost 7 bases to trimming and J lost 4 bases, with 17 bases between them.

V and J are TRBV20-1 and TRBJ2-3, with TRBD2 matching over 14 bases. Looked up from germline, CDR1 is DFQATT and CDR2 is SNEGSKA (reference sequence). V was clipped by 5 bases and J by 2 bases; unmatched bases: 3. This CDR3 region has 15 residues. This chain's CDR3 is CSAGTSGRDTDTQYF. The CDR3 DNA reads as TGCAGTGCTGGGACTAGCGGGAGAGACACAGATACGCAGTATTTT.

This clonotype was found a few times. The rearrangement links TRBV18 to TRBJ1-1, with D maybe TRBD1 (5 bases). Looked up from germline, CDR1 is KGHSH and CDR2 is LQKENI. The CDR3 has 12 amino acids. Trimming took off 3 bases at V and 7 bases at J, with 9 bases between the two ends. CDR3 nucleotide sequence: TGTGCCAGCTCACCGCCCGGGGGTGAAGCTTTCTTT. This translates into CASSPPGGEAFF.

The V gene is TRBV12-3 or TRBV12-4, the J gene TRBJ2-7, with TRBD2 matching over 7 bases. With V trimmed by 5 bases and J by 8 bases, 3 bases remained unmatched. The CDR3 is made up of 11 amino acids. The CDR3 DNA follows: TGTGCCAGCAGTCACAGCGGGAAGCAGTACTTC. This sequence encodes CASSHSGKQYF.

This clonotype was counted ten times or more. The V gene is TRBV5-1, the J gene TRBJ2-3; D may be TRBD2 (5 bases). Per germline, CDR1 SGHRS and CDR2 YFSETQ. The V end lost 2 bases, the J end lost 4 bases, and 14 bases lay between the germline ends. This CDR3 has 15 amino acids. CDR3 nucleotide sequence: TGCGCCAGCAGCTTCACTACCCGGGATCCAGATACGCAGTATTTT. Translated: CASSFTTRDPDTQYF.

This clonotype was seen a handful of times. CDR3 amino acids: CASSPGFRDEQYF. The CDR3 DNA is TGTGCCAGCTCACCCGGATTCCGAGACGAGCAGTACTTC. The V and J genes are TRBV18 and TRBJ2-7, with D unresolved. The V and J ends lost 3 bases and 5 bases respectively, with 11 bases between them. Germline V lookup: CDR1 KGHSH, CDR2 LQKENI. The CDR3 has 13 residues.

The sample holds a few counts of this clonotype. CDR3 nucleotides: TGTGCCAGCAGCCAAGAAGGACGGGCGAAAACCACAGATACGCAGTATTTT. Amino acid sequence: CASSQEGRAKTTDTQYF. The chain carries TRBV3-1 and TRBJ2-3; no clear D gene. Trimming pared 0 bases from V and 2 bases from J, leaving 15 bases between. The CDR3 has 17 residues. Per the germline V gene, CDR1 is LGHDT and CDR2 is YNNKEL (reference sequence).

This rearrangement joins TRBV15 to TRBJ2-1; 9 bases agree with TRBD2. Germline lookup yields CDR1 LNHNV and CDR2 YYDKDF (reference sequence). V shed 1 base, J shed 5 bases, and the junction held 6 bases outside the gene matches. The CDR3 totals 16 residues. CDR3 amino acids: CATSRGGASGDNEQFF. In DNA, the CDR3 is TGTGCCACCAGCAGAGGTGGGGCTAGCGGGGACAATGAGCAGTTCTTC.

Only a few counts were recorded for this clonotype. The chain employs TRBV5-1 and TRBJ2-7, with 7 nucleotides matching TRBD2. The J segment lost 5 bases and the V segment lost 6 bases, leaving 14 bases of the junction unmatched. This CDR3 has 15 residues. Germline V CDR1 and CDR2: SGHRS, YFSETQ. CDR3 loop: CASTSFGLGSHEQYF. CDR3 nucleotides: TGCGCCAGCACCTCATTCGGACTAGGTAGTCACGAGCAGTACTTC.

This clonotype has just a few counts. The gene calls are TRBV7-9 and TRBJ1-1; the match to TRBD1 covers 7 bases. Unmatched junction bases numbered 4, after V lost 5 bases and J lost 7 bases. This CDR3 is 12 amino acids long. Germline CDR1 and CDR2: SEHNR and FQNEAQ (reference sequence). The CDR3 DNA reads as TGTGCCAGCAGCGCAGGGGGGGGTGAAGCTTTCTTT. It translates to CASSAGGGEAFF.

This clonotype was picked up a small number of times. The CDR3 nucleotides read TGCAGTGCTAACCGAAACCAGGGTACCTACGAGCAGTACTTC. It translates to CSANRNQGTYEQYF. V and J are TRBV20-1 and TRBJ2-7, with a tentative D call TRBD1 (5 bases). Germline V lookup: CDR1 DFQATT, CDR2 SNEGSKA (reference sequence). This CDR3 contains 14 residues. The V end was cut by 4 bases, the J end by 2 bases, with 15 bases between.

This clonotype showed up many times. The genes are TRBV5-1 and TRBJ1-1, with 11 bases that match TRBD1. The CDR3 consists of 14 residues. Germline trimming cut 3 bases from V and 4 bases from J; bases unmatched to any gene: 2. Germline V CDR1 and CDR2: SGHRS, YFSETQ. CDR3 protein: CASSSGTGGTEAFF. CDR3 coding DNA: TGCGCCAGCAGCTCCGGGACAGGGGGCACTGAAGCTTTCTTT.

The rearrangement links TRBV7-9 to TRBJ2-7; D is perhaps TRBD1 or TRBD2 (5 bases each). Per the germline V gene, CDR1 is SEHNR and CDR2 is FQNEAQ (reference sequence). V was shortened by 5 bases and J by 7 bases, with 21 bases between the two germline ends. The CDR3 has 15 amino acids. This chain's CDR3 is CASSGLGPTVGEQYF. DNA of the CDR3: TGTGCCAGCAGCGGCCTGGGACCGACCGTGGGAGAGCAGTACTTC.

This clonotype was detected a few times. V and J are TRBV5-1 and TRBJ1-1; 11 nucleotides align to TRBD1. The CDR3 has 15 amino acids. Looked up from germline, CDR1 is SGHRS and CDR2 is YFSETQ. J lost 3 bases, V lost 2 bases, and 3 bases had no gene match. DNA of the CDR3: TGCGCCAGCAGCTTACGGGACAGGGGGTACACTGAAGCTTTCTTT. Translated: CASSLRDRGYTEAFF. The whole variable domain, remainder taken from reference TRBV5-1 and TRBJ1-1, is KAGVTQTPRYLIKTRGQQVTLSCSPISGHRSVSWYQQTPGQGLQFLFEYFSETQRNKGNFPGRFSGRQFSNSRSEMNVSTLELGDSALYLCASSLRDRGYTEAFFGQGTRLTVV.

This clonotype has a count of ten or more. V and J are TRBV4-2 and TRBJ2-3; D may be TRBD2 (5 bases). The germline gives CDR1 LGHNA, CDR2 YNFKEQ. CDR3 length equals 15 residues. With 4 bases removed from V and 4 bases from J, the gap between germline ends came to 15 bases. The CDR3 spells CASSREVPGADTQYF. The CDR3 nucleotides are TGTGCCAGCAGCCGAGAGGTTCCCGGGGCAGATACGCAGTATTTT.

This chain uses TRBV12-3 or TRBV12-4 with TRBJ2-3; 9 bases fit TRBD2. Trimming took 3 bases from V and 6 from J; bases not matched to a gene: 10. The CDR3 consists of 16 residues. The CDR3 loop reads CASSLSPAGGSDTQYF. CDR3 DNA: TGTGCCAGCAGTTTGTCCCCGGCGGGAGGGTCGGATACGCAGTATTTT.

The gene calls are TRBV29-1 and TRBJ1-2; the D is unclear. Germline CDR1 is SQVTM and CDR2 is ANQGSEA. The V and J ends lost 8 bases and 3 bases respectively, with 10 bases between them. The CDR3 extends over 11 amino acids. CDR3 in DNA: TGCAGCTCTCTGGAGTACTATGGCTACACCTTC. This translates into CSSLEYYGYTF.

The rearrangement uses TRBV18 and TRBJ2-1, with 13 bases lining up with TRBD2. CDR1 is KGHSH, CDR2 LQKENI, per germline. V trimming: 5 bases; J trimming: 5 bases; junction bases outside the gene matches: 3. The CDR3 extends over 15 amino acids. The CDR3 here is CASSTGLAGDNEQFF. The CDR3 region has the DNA TGTGCCAGCTCAACCGGACTAGCGGGAGACAATGAGCAGTTCTTC.